Below, 21 T cell receptor beta chains from the same sample are listed, as sequenced in a study of T cell clones after liver transplantation. The assay was immunoSEQ multiplex PCR, and TCRdb's table has in-frame clones only and misses some. The sample carries about 75,000 clones, around 84% recorded once. The specimen comprised CD4+ T cells from blood, sampled 48 months after liver transplant. These receptor sequences come from a human patient who received a liver transplant. The graft donor may account for some of the T cells.

This chain connects TRBV2 to TRBJ2-5, with TRBD2 matching 7 bases. There are 14 residues in the CDR3. Germline lookup yields CDR1 SNHLY and CDR2 FYNNEI. Germline trimming cut 8 bases from V and 3 bases from J; bases unmatched to any gene: 9. CDR3 region: CASSFIRGEETQYF. CDR3 DNA: TGTGCCAGCTCCTTCATCCGGGGGGAAGAGACCCAGTACTTC.

CDR3 protein: CASSQEAGGSTGELFF. CDR3 bases: TGCGCCAGCAGCCAAGAAGCCGGAGGCTCTACCGGGGAGCTGTTTTTT. The V gene is TRBV4-3, the J gene TRBJ2-2; TRBD2 might be the D (5 bases). Per germline, CDR1 LGHNA and CDR2 YSLEER. V was trimmed by 0 bases and J by 5 bases, leaving 13 bases between them. The CDR3 loop spans 16 amino acids.

This clone has only one observation. V gene TRBV14 combines with J gene TRBJ2-5; 9 nucleotides align to TRBD2. Germline V lookup: CDR1 SGHDN, CDR2 FVKESK. The CDR3 is 17 amino acids. V lost 8 bases, J lost 2 bases, and 15 bases stayed unmatched. This CDR3 reads CASPEERLAGSQETQYF. DNA for the CDR3: TGTGCCAGCCCGGAGGAACGGCTAGCGGGGTCACAAGAGACCCAGTACTTC.

This chain joins TRBV15 and TRBJ2-5; 7 bases match TRBD2. This CDR3 comprises 13 residues. CDR1 and CDR2 (germline): LNHNV, YYDKDF (reference sequence). V was pared by 5 bases and J by 7 bases, with 7 bases of the junction left unmatched. The CDR3 reads CATSVPGGGTQYF. The CDR3 DNA follows: TGTGCCACCAGCGTACCGGGCGGGGGGACCCAGTACTTC.

The chain links TRBV21-1 to TRBJ2-7; no DNA check was done on the table's D call, TRBD2. TRBV21-1 represents a pseudogene. The CDR3 length is 17 residues. CDR3 sequence: CASSNPSGRSRPYEQYF. Here the CDR3 DNA reads TGTGCCAGCAGCAATCCTAGCGGGAGGTCTAGGCCCTACGAGCAGTACTTC.

The rearrangement links TRBV4-1 to TRBJ2-3, with 8 bases fitting TRBD2. The V and J ends lost 1 base and 3 bases, in that order; junction bases with no gene match: 12. The CDR3 sequence is 18 residues long. Looked up from germline, CDR1 is MGHRA and CDR2 is YSYEKL. The CDR3 spells CASSQVGGSGKGTDTQYF. In nucleotides, the CDR3 is TGCGCCAGCAGCCAAGTTGGAGGTAGCGGGAAAGGGACAGATACGCAGTATTTT.

This sequence joins TRBV14 and TRBJ2-5; TRBD1 matches at 7 bases. This CDR3 region has 15 residues. V lost 7 bases, J lost 4 bases, and 12 bases stayed unmatched. CDR1 and CDR2 (germline): SGHDN, FVKESK. Here the CDR3 DNA reads TGTGCCAGCACCGCCACAGGGGCGGGTGGAGAGACCCAGTACTTC. Its protein is CASTATGAGGETQYF. The whole variable domain, remainder taken from reference TRBV14 and TRBJ2-5, is EAGVTQFPSHSVIEKGQTVTLRCDPISGHDNLYWYRRVMGKEIKFLLHFVKESKQDESGMPNNRFLAERTGGTYSTLKVQPAELEDSGVYFCASTATGAGGETQYFGPGTRLLVL.

The gene calls are TRBV27 and TRBJ2-6, with a weak D call TRBD2 (5 bases). Trimming left V 8 bases short and J 0 bases short, with 8 bases between. From germline, CDR1 is MNHEY and CDR2 SMNVEV (reference sequence). This CDR3 spans 14 amino acids. The CDR3 region is CASAGSSGANVLTF. The CDR3 DNA is TGTGCCAGCGCGGGCTCCTCTGGGGCCAACGTCCTGACTTTC.

The CDR3 sequence is CASSLDLGGTRTDTQYF. CDR3 nucleotide sequence: TGTGCCAGCAGCTTAGATCTGGGGGGTACGAGGACAGATACGCAGTATTTT. The chain recombines TRBV11-2 with TRBJ2-3, with D possibly matching TRBD2 (6 bases). The CDR3 is made up of 17 amino acids. Germline V gives CDR1 SGHAT, CDR2 FQNNGV. Trimming left V 0 bases short and J 3 bases short, with 16 bases between.

The V gene is TRBV6-6, the J gene TRBJ1-5; D unclear. V was trimmed by 2 bases and J by 7 bases, leaving 9 bases between them. Per the germline V gene, CDR1 is MNHNY and CDR2 is SVGAGI (reference sequence). The CDR3 totals 13 residues. The CDR3 nucleotides read TGTGCCAGCAGTTACCGGCAAGAACAGCCCCAGCATTTT. As protein: CASSYRQEQPQHF.

The chain couples TRBV11-2 to TRBJ1-5, with D possibly TRBD1 on 5 matching bases. This CDR3 contains 15 residues. Germline CDR1 reads SGHAT; CDR2 reads FQNNGV. With 0 bases removed from V and 1 base from J, the gap between germline ends came to 7 bases. The CDR3 DNA sequence: TGTGCCAGCAGCTTAGAGGGGGGGAGCAATCAGCCCCAGCATTTT. This translates into CASSLEGGSNQPQHF. Drawing the rest from reference TRBV11-2 and TRBJ1-5, the complete variable domain is EAGVAQSPRYKIIEKRQSVAFWCNPISGHATLYWYQQILGQGPKLLIQFQNNGVVDDSQLPKDRFSAERLKGVDSTLKIQPAKLEDSAVYLCASSLEGGSNQPQHFGDGTRLSIL.

This clone was counted once. V gene TRBV28 combines with J gene TRBJ2-5, with D tentatively TRBD1 or TRBD2 (5 bases each). The CDR3 runs 14 residues. From germline, CDR1 is MDHEN and CDR2 SYDVKM. Deletions cut 5 bases from V and 8 bases from J, with 18 bases between. The CDR3 DNA is TGTGCCAGCAGTCCCGGGACGGGCCTCCGAACCCAGTACTTC. Its translation is CASSPGTGLRTQYF.

This clone has only one observation. The chain links TRBV10-3 to TRBJ2-5; possible D gene TRBD1, 6 bases. Germline values: CDR1 ENHRY, CDR2 SYGVKD. V was shortened by 4 bases and J by 2 bases, with 8 bases between the two germline ends. The CDR3 sequence is 13 residues long. The CDR3 DNA follows: TGTGCCATCAGTGGGACAGATCAAGAGACCCAGTACTTC. As protein: CAISGTDQETQYF.

The V call is TRBV28, the J call TRBJ1-1, with 9 bases fitting TRBD1. The CDR3 extends over 13 amino acids. V gave up 10 bases and J gave up 3 bases; unmatched junction bases: 6. CDR1 is MDHEN and CDR2 is SYDVKM in the germline V gene. The CDR3 bases are TGTGCCAACTCGAGACAGGGGGACACTGAAGCTTTCTTT. It translates to CANSRQGDTEAFF.

This chain links TRBV10-1 with TRBJ2-7; 7 bases are a match to TRBD2. CDR1 and CDR2 from the germline V gene are WNHNN and SYGVQD (reference sequence). With 0 bases clipped from V and 6 bases from J, the junction kept 8 bases outside the gene matches. The CDR3 sequence is 15 residues long. The CDR3 DNA is TGCGCCAGCAGTGAGTCGGGAGGGAGTGGTCGCGAGCAGTACTTC. Translated: CASSESGGSGREQYF.

This chain joins TRBV4-3 and TRBJ2-2; D uncertain. This CDR3 contains 15 residues. Germline lookup yields CDR1 LGHNA and CDR2 YSLEER. Trimming stripped 0 bases from V and 3 bases from J, with 8 bases between. The CDR3 loop is CASSQEVGYTGELFF. For the CDR3, the DNA is TGCGCCAGCAGCCAAGAGGTGGGGTACACCGGGGAGCTGTTTTTT.

The chain couples TRBV20-1 to TRBJ2-7; D remains unclear. This CDR3 has 11 residues. Germline V gene data show CDR1 as DFQATT and CDR2 as SNEGSKA (reference sequence). Trimming shortened V by 5 bases and J by 2 bases, and 7 bases separated the two germline ends. The CDR3 DNA follows: TGCAGTGCTCTAGGAACCTACGAGCAGTACTTC. It translates to CSALGTYEQYF.

The rearrangement uses TRBV7-9 and TRBJ1-6; D not certain. Trimming removed 0 bases at V and 7 bases at J, with 7 bases between. The CDR3 has 14 amino acids. Germline V gives CDR1 SEHNR, CDR2 FQNEAQ (reference sequence). Here the CDR3 reads CASSLAMSNSPLHF. In DNA, the CDR3 is TGTGCCAGCAGCTTAGCGATGTCGAATTCACCCCTCCACTTT.

V usage is TRBV6-5 and J usage is TRBJ1-1, with a tentative D call TRBD1 (6 bases). Germline-derived CDR1 and CDR2 are MNHEY and SVGAGI. The CDR3 loop spans 13 amino acids. V was shortened by 0 bases and J by 10 bases, with 12 bases between the two germline ends. The CDR3 loop is CASSYSQGGSAFF. CDR3 DNA: TGTGCCAGCAGTTACTCACAGGGCGGGTCAGCTTTCTTT.

The CDR3 coding sequence is TGCGCCAGCAGTGTGTATGGTGGGTCCACTGAAGCTTTCTTT. Protein sequence: CASSVYGGSTEAFF. The V gene is TRBV5-1, the J gene TRBJ1-1; D ambiguous. The CDR3 sequence is 14 residues long. Trimming shortened V by 5 bases and J by 4 bases, and 15 bases separated the two germline ends. In germline, CDR1 is SGHRS, CDR2 YFSETQ.

This clone was detected only once. The chain employs TRBV6-6 and TRBJ2-1; 9 nucleotides align to TRBD1. This CDR3 comprises 16 residues. J was trimmed by 7 bases and V by 2 bases; bases with no gene match: 9. Per the germline V gene, CDR1 is MNHNY and CDR2 is SVGAGI (reference sequence). This CDR3 is CASSYTGQGLRNEQFF. The CDR3 DNA is TGTGCCAGCAGTTACACTGGACAGGGGCTCAGGAATGAGCAGTTCTTC.